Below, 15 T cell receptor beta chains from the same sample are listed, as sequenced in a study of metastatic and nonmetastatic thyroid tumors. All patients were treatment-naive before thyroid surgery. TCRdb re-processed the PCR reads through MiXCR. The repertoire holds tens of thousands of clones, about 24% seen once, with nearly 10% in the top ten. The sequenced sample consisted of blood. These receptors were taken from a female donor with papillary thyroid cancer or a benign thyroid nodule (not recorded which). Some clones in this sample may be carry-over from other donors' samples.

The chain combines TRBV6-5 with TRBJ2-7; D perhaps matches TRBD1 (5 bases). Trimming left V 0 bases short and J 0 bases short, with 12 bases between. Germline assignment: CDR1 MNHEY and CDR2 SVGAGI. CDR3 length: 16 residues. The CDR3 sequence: CASSYSQVMSSYEQYF. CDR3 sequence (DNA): TGTGCCAGCAGTTACTCACAGGTTATGAGCTCCTACGAGCAGTACTTC.

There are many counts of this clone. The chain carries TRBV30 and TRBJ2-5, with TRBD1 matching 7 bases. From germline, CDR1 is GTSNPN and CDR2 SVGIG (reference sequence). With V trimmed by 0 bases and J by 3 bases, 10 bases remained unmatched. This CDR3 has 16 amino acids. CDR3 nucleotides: TGTGCCTGGAGTGTCGTTCTGGGGACAGTAAAAGAGACCCAGTACTTC. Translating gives CAWSVVLGTVKETQYF.

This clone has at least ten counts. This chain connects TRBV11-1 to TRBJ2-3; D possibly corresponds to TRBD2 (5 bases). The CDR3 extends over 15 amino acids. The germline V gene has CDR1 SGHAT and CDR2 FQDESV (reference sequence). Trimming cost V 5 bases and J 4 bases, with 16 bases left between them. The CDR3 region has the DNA TGTGCCAGCAGCGACCCGGGGTCTGGGGCAGATACGCAGTATTTT. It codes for CASSDPGSGADTQYF.

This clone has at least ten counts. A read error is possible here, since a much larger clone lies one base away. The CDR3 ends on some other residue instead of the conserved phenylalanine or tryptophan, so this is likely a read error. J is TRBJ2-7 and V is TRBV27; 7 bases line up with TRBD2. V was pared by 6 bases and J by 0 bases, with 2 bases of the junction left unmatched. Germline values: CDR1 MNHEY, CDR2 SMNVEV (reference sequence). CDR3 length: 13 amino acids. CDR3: CASRGGASYEQYL. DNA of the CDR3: TGTGCCAGCAGGGGAGGGGCCTCCTACGAGCAGTACCTC.

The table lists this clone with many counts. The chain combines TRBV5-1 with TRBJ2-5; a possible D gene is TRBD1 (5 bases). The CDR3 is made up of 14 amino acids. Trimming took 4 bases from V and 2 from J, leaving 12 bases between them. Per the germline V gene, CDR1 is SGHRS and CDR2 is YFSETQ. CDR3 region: CASSLKGAQETQYF. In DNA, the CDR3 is TGCGCCAGCAGCCTGAAAGGGGCTCAAGAGACCCAGTACTTC.

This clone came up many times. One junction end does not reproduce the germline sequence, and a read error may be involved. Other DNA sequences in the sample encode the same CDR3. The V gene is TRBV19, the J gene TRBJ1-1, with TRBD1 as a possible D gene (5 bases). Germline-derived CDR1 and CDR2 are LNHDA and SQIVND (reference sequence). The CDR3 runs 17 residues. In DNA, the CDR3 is TGTGCCAGTAGTATATGGGGGTACGGACAAGGGAACACTGAAGCTTTTTTT. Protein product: CASSIWGYGQGNTEAFF.

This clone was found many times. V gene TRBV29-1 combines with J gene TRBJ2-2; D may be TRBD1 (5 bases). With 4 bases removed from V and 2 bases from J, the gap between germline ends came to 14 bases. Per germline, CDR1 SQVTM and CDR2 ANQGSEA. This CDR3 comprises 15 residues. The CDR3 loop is CSVVQSDTNTGELFF. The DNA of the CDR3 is TGCAGCGTTGTCCAGTCGGACACCAACACCGGGGAGCTGTTTTTT.

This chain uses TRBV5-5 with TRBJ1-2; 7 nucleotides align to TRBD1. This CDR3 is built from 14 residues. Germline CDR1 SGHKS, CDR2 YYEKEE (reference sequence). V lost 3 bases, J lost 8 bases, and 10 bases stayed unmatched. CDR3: CASSSHGQVYGYTF. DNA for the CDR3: TGTGCCAGCAGCTCCCACGGACAGGTCTACGGCTACACCTTC.

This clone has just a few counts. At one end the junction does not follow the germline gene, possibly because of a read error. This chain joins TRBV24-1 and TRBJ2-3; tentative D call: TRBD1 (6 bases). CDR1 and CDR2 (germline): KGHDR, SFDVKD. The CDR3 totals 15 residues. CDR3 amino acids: CATSDLIGETGTQYF. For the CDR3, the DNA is TGTGCCACCAGTGATTTGATAGGTGAGACAGGTACGCAGTATTTT.

CDR3 amino acids: CASSLEREGYNEQFF. In DNA, the CDR3 is TGTGCCAGCAGCTTGGAGCGGGAGGGCTACAATGAGCAGTTCTTC. This chain uses TRBV11-2 with TRBJ2-1; 10 nucleotides align to TRBD2. The V gene's germline CDR1 is SGHAT and CDR2 FQNNGV. The V segment lost 3 bases and the J segment 3 bases; nucleotides outside the gene matches: 2. CDR3 length: 15 amino acids. Supplemented by reference TRBV11-2 and TRBJ2-1, the full variable domain reads EAGVAQSPRYKIIEKRQSVAFWCNPISGHATLYWYQQILGQGPKLLIQFQNNGVVDDSQLPKDRFSAERLKGVDSTLKIQPAKLEDSAVYLCASSLEREGYNEQFFGPGTRLTVL.

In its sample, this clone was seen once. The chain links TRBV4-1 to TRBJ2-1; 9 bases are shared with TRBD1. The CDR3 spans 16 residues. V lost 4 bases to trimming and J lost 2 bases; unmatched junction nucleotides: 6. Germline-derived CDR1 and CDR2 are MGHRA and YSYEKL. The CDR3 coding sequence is TGCGCCAGCAGCCCATGGGGGACAGGGACCTACAATGAGCAGTTCTTC. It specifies CASSPWGTGTYNEQFF.

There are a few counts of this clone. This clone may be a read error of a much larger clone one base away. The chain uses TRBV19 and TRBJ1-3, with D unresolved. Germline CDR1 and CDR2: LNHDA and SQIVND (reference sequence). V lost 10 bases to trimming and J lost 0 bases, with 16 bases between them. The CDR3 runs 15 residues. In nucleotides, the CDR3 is TGTGCCATCCGGTCCCATCGAAGCTCTGGAAACACCATATATTTT. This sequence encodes CAIRSHRSSGNTIYF.

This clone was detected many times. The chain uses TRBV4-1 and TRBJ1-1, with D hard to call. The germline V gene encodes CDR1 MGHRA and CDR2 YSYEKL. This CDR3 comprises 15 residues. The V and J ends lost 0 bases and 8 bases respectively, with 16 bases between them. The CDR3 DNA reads TGCGCCAGCAGCCAAGACCCCACGAGCCCATGGGAAGCTTTCTTT. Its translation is CASSQDPTSPWEAFF.

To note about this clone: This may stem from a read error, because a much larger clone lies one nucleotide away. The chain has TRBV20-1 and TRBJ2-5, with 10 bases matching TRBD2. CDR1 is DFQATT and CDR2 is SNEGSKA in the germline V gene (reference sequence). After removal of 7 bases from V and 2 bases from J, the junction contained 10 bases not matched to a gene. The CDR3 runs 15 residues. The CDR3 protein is CSVLWTSGDQETQYF. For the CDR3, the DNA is TGCAGTGTACTCTGGACTAGCGGAGATCAAGAGACCCAGTACTTC.

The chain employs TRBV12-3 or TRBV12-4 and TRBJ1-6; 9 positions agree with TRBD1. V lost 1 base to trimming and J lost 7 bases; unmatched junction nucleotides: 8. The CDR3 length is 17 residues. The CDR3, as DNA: TGTGCCAGCAGTTTAGAAGCTACCGGGACAGGGAATTCACCCCTCCACTTT. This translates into CASSLEATGTGNSPLHF.